The 2 T cell receptor beta chains in this list originate from one sample, sequenced in a study of T cell repertoires in cytomegalovirus infection (dated by TCRdb to between 2019 and 2020). The antigens for these receptors are not known. The sequencer listed for this sample is Illumina HiSeq 1500. TCRdb's own reprocessing of the public reads used fastp at Q25 and MiXCR and kept productive beta chains. Entries that share a CDR3 protein sequence are merged under the most common genes and DNA. The sample table records fewer than 650,000 distinct CDR3 sequences; 40% of these occur just once. The top ten clonotypes cover more than 40% of the sample. The treatment or condition tag for this specimen amounts to: in vitro stimulation with specific CMV peptide epitopes to enrich CMV-specific T cells. This material consisted of cultured PBMCs, taken from culture after CMV antigen stimulation. These receptors came from a human donor in good health (CMV status not recorded). Some clones in this sample may be carry-over from other donors' samples.

The chain combines TRBV7-9 with TRBJ1-2; no clear D. The CDR3 runs to 15 residues. V gave up 5 bases and J gave up 0 bases, with 13 bases separating them. From germline, CDR1 is SEHNR and CDR2 FQNEAQ (reference sequence). The CDR3 region has the DNA TGTGCCAGCAGCCCTCCGACGGGGACTAACTATGGCTACACCTTC. It encodes CASSPPTGTNYGYTF.

This chain uses TRBV6-5 with TRBJ2-2, with 9 bases matching TRBD1. This CDR3 region has 14 residues. Germline trimming cut 6 bases from V and 8 bases from J; bases unmatched to any gene: 7. Germline-derived CDR1 and CDR2 are MNHEY and SVGAGI. CDR3 in DNA: TGTGCCAGCAGGCGGACAGGGGAGATAGGGGAGCTGTTTTTT. This translates into CASRRTGEIGELFF.